Included here is one TCR beta chain sequence, with context. Its antigen remains unknown. Assay used: immunoSEQ multiplex PCR; TCRdb lists only in-frame clones, some missing. The sample yields under 95,000 clones, 80% to 90% seen once. The sample is drawn from a study of T cell responses to AZD1222 COVID-19 vaccine. Findings of the study overall: None of the repertoires were sampled until the peak T cell response had passed. Mostly white British, mostly female donors; authors suggested clonal diversity may be underestimated. Spike-specific TCR breadth and depth were elevated following two AZD1222 doses. In the spike-specific TCR repertoire, nearly half reportedly target unmutated variant regions.

Looked up from germline, CDR1 is SGDLS and CDR2 is YYNGEE. V was clipped by 3 bases and J by 5 bases; unmatched bases: 5. CDR3 length: 14 residues. Sequencing used peripheral blood, obtained on day 0 of AZD1222 vaccination. The gene calls are TRBV9 and TRBJ2-7; 10 bases align to TRBD1. The TCR was taken from an adult in good health. The chain's CDR3 is CASSDRDRGNEQYF. The CDR3 coding sequence is TGTGCCAGCAGCGATAGGGACAGGGGCAACGAGCAGTACTTC. Together with reference TRBV9 and TRBJ2-7, the CDR3 gives the full variable domain: DSGVTQTPKHLITATGQRVTLRCSPRSGDLSVYWYQQSLDQGLQFLIQYYNGEERAKGNILERFSAQQFPDLHSELNLSSLELGDSALYFCASSDRDRGNEQYFGPGTRLTVT.